Listed below are T cell receptor beta chains from one sample, sequenced in a study of lymphopenia after photon versus proton radiotherapy. Assay: immunoSEQ multiplex PCR; the TCRdb copy retains only in-frame clones and omits some. The table includes 65,000 to 70,000 clones, roughly 88% detected once. This material consisted of peripheral blood, taken from a patient treated with photon-based radiotherapy. Receptors were obtained from a woman between 65 and 79 years old with pancreatic cancer. The conserved cysteine and the conserved F or W are not part of the CDR3 here. D genes are given only for firm matches.

TRBV5-8,TRBJ2-5,NA,ASSLMYQETQY
TRBV18,TRBJ2-5,NA,ASSPAAGRETQY
TRBV5-4,TRBJ2-7,TRBD2,ASSFGGLALSSYEQY
TRBV6-5,TRBJ1-1,NA,ASSSSHAGNTEAF
TRBV5-1,TRBJ2-1,TRBD2,ASSLGGSVTYNEQF
TRBV7-2,TRBJ2-4,TRBD2,ASSLTSGNIQY
TRBV29-1,TRBJ2-1,NA,SVAAPGDSYNEQF
TRBV29-1,TRBJ1-1,TRBD1,SVDPGQGVTEAF
TRBV18,TRBJ2-5,TRBD2,ASSPREKEGQETQY
TRBV7-6,TRBJ1-1,NA,ASSLGHQNTEAF
TRBV19,TRBJ2-5,TRBD2,ASSSLAGGIQETQY
TRBV20-1,TRBJ2-5,NA,SGHKETQY
TRBV7-2,TRBJ2-1,TRBD2,ASSLTSGRIRSNEQF
TRBV5-1,TRBJ2-1,TRBD2,ASSLVGEGYNEQF
TRBV28,TRBJ2-3,NA,ASSRQRAGDTQY
TRBV28,TRBJ2-7,TRBD2,ASSRTSGKISYEQY
TRBV7-9,TRBJ1-3,NA,ASSLGGNTIY
TRBV6-1,TRBJ2-7,NA,ASSEVAGSYEQY
TRBV18,TRBJ1-2,NA,ASSPPWGRHYGYT
TRBV10-3,TRBJ2-1,TRBD2,AISGGTSGGGNEQF
TRBV10-3,TRBJ2-6,NA,AISEKGPASGANVLT
TRBV7-8,TRBJ1-3,NA,ASSFAVAGLSGNTIY
TRBV15,TRBJ2-1,NA,ATSRDRAPKRF
TRBV14,TRBJ1-2,NA,ASSRTLNYGYT
TRBV29-1,TRBJ1-5,NA,SVGTQPQH
TRBV29-1,TRBJ2-5,NA,SVEGIIQGRPFRETQY
TRBV7-3,TRBJ2-3,NA,ASSLFGGEDTQY
TRBV6-1,TRBJ2-7,NA,ASSLQSSYEQY
TRBV27,TRBJ2-5,NA,ASSLSVGVPGQETQY
TRBV18,TRBJ2-2,TRBD1,ASSTGGLNTGELF
TRBV5-1,TRBJ2-5,TRBD2,ASSLVGLAGETQY
TRBV7-2,TRBJ2-1,NA,ASSPDLGSGNEQF
TRBV28,TRBJ1-1,TRBD1,ASSALTGGATEAF
TRBV11-2,TRBJ2-3,NA,ASSLYSGSTDTQY
TRBV28,TRBJ2-1,TRBD2,ASSLPGLAGFRGSYNEQF
TRBV5-6,TRBJ2-5,TRBD1,ASSPGTEVQETQY
TRBV6-1,TRBJ1-2,NA,ASSAGAAPNYGYT
TRBV7-3,TRBJ2-3,NA,ASSLLDDTQY
TRBV2,TRBJ2-2,NA,ASSGTGELF
TRBV4-3,TRBJ1-2,TRBD1,ASSQEWDSGTYGYT
TRBV28,TRBJ2-1,NA,ASSSPSYNEQF
TRBV6-6,TRBJ2-5,NA,ASSYSYQETQY
TRBV6-5,TRBJ2-3,NA,ASSWEGGTDTQY
TRBV11-2,TRBJ2-2,TRBD2,ASSSQTSGRGTGELF
TRBV19,TRBJ2-3,NA,ASSLTAGAQY
TRBV27,TRBJ2-2,NA,ASKGLTGNTGELF
TRBV5-4,TRBJ2-2,NA,ASSHASDLTGELF